This TCR beta chain comes out of a study of T cell responses to AZD1222 COVID-19 vaccine. General study results and limits: Increases in Spike-specific TCR breadth and depth were seen after two AZD1222 doses. Repertoire collection took place solely once the T cell response had peaked. At baseline, just a handful of AZD1222 recipients tested seropositive. In a largely white British group with more females than males, clonal diversity was possibly underestimated.

Concerning this clone: Antigen specificity is unknown.

This CDR3 has 15 amino acids. Germline assignment: CDR1 SGHAT and CDR2 FQNNGV. V shed 5 bases and J shed 4 bases, with 12 bases lying between them. The protocol was immunoSEQ multiplex PCR, while the TCRdb copy is restricted to in-frame clones and leaves out a portion. The sample lists more than 85,000 clones, 80% to 90% occurring once. The clonotype originates from an adult who received the AZD1222 COVID-19 vaccine. The sample here was peripheral blood, taken 28 days after the second AZD1222 dose. The chain uses TRBV11-2 and TRBJ2-6; D could derive from TRBD1 or TRBD2 (5 bases each). CDR3 DNA: TGTGCCAGCAGCCGGGACCCATCCGGGGCCAACGTCCTGACTTTC. The encoded protein is CASSRDPSGANVLTF.